A single sample gave rise to the 8 T cell receptor beta chains below, sequenced in a study of CXCR3-negative and CXCR3-positive naive CD8 T cells. With UMI labels, 5' RACE was used to prepare the TRB cDNA libraries. With the 5' RACE reads reprocessed, TCRdb shows one record per CDR3 protein and no DNA. This listing includes about 82,000 distinct CDR3 sequences. What was sequenced was naive CXCR3- CD8+ T cells from blood. The subset here: CD45RO-CCR7+CD27+CD95- naive CD8+ T cells lacking CXCR3 (TNR3-). These receptors all come from a human donor in good health. Some clones in this sample may be carry-over from other donors' samples.

The chain has TRBV29-1 and TRBJ2-3; TCRdb gives TRBD1 as the D gene, but with no DNA this cannot be confirmed. Germline loops: CDR1 SQVTM, CDR2 ANQGSEA. The CDR3 loop spans 14 amino acids. The chain's CDR3 is CSMARQGLTDTQYF.

The chain uses TRBV15 and TRBJ2-7; the TCRdb call, TRBD2, lacks DNA for checking. The CDR3 sequence is 15 residues long. Germline CDR1 reads LNHNV; CDR2 reads YYDKDF (reference sequence). CDR3 amino acids: CATSRDRGHGALPYF.

The CDR3 region is CASSYSEYEGEKLFF. The chain joins TRBV6-2 or TRBV6-3 to TRBJ1-4. Per the germline V gene, CDR1 is MNHEY and CDR2 is SVGEGT. The CDR3 has 15 residues.

The chain has TRBV7-3 and TRBJ1-6. CDR1 and CDR2 from the germline V gene are SGHTA and FQGTGA. This CDR3 is built from 14 residues. The CDR3 sequence: CASSMGGGDSPLHF.

The V gene is TRBV9, the J gene TRBJ2-5; TCRdb's D call of TRBD1 is untestable without DNA. Per germline, CDR1 SGDLS and CDR2 YYNGEE. This CDR3 spans 16 amino acids. The CDR3 protein is CASSVRDRGLQETQYF.

The rearrangement uses TRBV4-3 and TRBJ2-2. The V gene's germline CDR1 is LGHNA and CDR2 YSLEER. CDR3 length: 15 amino acids. The CDR3 region is CASSQDHLNTGELFF.

The chain is built from TRBV7-7 and TRBJ2-2; lacking DNA, the TRBD2 call made by TCRdb goes unchecked. There are 18 residues in the CDR3. Germline V gene data show CDR1 as SSHAT and CDR2 as FNYEAQ (reference sequence). The CDR3 here is CASSLLDYSFANTGELFF.

V and J are TRBV28 and TRBJ2-7; as DNA is missing, the TRBD2 call by TCRdb cannot be tested. The CDR3 is made up of 16 amino acids. Germline lookup yields CDR1 MDHEN and CDR2 SYDVKM. Here the CDR3 reads CASTPSRGRATDEQYF.